This TCR beta chain was found in a study of T cell repertoires in cytomegalovirus infection. This clonotype was picked up a small number of times. TCRdb re-called the reads through MiXCR, storing one row per CDR3 protein. The profile covers about 300,000 distinct CDR3 sequences, with more than 20% appearing a single time and 11% to 15% taken by the ten largest. The sequenced material came from PBMCs. The source is a human donor in good health (CMV status not recorded). Some clones in this sample may be carry-over from other donors' samples.

This CDR3 reads CASSQDVGTEAFF. CDR3 coding DNA: TGCGCCAGCAGCCAAGATGTGGGGACTGAAGCTTTCTTT. The rearrangement joins TRBV4-3 to TRBJ1-1; D is ambiguous. From germline, CDR1 is LGHNA and CDR2 YSLEER. The CDR3 extends over 13 amino acids. Deletions cut 0 bases from V and 5 bases from J, with 7 bases between.